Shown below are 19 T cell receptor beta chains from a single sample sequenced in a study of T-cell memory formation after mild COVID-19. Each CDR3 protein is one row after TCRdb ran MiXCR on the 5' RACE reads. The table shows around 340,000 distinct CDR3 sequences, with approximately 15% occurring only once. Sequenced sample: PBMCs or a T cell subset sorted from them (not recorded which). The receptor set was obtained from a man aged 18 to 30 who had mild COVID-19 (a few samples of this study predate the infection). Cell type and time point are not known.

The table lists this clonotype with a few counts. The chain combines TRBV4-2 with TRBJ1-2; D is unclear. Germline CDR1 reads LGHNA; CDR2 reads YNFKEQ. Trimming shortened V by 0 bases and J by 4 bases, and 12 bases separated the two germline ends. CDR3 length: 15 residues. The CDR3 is CASSQEEGISYGYTF. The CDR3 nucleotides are TGTGCCAGCAGCCAAGAGGAAGGGATTAGCTATGGCTACACCTTC.

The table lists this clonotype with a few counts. As DNA, the CDR3 is TGTGCCAGCAGTGACTCCGGGGGGGAAGAGACCCAGTACTTC. Its protein is CASSDSGGEETQYF. This chain links TRBV6-4 with TRBJ2-5, with 8 bases that match TRBD2. With V trimmed by 0 bases and J by 3 bases, 0 bases remained unmatched. The CDR3 has 14 amino acids. Germline lookup yields CDR1 MRHNA and CDR2 SNTAGT.

The CDR3 region has the DNA TGCAGTGCTCCCCGGACAGGGCGGACCACTGAAGCTTTCTTT. Translating it yields CSAPRTGRTTEAFF. This rearrangement joins TRBV20-1 to TRBJ1-1, with 8 bases that match TRBD1. From germline, CDR1 is DFQATT and CDR2 SNEGSKA (reference sequence). The CDR3 covers 14 residues. Trimming removed 5 bases from V and 4 bases from J; junction bases left unmatched: 9.

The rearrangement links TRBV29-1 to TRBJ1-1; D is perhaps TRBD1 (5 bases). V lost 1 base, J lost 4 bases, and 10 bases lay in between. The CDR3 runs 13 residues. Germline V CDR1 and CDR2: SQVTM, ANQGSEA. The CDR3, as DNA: TGCAGCGTTGAAGCTCTGGGGGGCACTGAAGCTTTCTTT. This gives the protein CSVEALGGTEAFF.

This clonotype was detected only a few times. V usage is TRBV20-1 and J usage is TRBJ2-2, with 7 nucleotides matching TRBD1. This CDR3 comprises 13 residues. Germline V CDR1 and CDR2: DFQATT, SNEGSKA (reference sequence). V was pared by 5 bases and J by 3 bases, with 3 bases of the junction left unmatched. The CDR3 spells CSADRVDTGELFF. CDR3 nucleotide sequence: TGCAGTGCTGACAGGGTAGACACCGGGGAGCTGTTTTTT.

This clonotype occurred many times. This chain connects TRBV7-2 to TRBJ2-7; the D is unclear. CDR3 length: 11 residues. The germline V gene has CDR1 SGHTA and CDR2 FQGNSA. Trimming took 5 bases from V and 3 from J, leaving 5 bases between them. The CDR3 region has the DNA TGTGCCAGCAGCCTCCGCTACGAGCAGTACTTC. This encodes CASSLRYEQYF.

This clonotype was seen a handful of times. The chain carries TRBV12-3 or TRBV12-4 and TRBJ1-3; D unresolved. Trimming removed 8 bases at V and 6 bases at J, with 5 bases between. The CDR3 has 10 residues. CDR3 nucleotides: TGTGCCAGCGGGTCAAACACCATATATTTT. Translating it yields CASGSNTIYF.

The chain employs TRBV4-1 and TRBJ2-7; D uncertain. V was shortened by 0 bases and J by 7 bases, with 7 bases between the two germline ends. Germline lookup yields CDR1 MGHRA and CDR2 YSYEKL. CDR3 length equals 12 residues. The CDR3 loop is CASSQDLGEQYF. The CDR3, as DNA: TGCGCCAGCAGCCAAGATCTAGGAGAGCAGTACTTC.

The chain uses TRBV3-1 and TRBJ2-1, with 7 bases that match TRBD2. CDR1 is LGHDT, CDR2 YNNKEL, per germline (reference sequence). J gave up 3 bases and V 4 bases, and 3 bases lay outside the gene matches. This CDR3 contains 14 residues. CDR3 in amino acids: CASSREGIYNEQFF. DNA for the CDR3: TGTGCCAGCAGCCGGGAGGGGATCTACAATGAGCAGTTCTTC.

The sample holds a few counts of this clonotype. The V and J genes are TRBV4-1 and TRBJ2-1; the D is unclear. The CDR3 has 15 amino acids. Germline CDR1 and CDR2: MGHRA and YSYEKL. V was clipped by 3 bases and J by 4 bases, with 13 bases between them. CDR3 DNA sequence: TGCGCCAGCAGCCACGATCGGTACGGATACAATGAGCAGTTCTTC. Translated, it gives CASSHDRYGYNEQFF.

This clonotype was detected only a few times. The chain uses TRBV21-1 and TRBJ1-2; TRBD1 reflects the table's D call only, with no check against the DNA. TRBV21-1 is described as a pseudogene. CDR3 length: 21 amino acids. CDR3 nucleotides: TGTGCCAGCAGCAAAGATAAGAACAGGGGACACGACGGCCCTTTGGACTATGGCTACACCTTC. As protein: CASSKDKNRGHDGPLDYGYTF.

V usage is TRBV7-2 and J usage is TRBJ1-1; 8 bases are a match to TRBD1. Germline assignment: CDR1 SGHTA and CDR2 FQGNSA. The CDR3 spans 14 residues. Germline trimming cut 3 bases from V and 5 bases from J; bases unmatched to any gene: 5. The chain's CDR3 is CASSFNQGATEAFF. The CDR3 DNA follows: TGTGCCAGCAGCTTTAATCAGGGGGCGACTGAAGCTTTCTTT.

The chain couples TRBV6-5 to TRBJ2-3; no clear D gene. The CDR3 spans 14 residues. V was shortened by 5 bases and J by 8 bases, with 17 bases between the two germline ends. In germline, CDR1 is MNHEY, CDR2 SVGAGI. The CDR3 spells CASSLGPEHGTQYF. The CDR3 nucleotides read TGTGCCAGCAGTCTGGGCCCCGAACACGGTACGCAGTATTTT.

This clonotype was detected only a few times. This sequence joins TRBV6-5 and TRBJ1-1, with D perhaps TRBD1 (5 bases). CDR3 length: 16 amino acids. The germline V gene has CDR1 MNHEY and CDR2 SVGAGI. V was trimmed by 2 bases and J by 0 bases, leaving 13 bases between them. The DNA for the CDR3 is TGTGCCAGCAGTTACCTGAAGACAGTTATGAACACTGAAGCTTTCTTT. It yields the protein CASSYLKTVMNTEAFF.

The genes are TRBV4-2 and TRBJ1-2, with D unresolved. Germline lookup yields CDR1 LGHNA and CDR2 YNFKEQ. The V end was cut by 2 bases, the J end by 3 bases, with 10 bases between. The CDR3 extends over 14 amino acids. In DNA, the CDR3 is TGTGCCAGCAGCCAATCGGGCAGCCACTATGGCTACACCTTC. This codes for CASSQSGSHYGYTF.

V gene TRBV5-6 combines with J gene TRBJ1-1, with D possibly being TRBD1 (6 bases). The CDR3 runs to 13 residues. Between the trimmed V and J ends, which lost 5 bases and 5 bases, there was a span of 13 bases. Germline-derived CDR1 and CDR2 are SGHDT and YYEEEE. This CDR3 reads CASSSDRRTEAFF. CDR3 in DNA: TGTGCCAGCAGTTCTGACAGGAGGACTGAAGCTTTCTTT. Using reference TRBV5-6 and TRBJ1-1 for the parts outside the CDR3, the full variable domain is DAGVTQSPTHLIKTRGQQVTLRCSPKSGHDTVSWYQQALGQGPQFIFQYYEEEERQRGNFPDRFSGHQFPNYSSELNVNALLLGDSALYLCASSSDRRTEAFFGQGTRLTVV.

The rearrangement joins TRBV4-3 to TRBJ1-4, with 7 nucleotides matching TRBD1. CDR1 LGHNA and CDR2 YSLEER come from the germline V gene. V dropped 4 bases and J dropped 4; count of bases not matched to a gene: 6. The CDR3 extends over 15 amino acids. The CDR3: CASSRRQGSNEKLFF. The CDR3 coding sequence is TGCGCCAGCAGCCGCAGACAGGGAAGTAATGAAAAACTGTTTTTT.

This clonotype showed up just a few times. CDR3 DNA sequence: TGTGCCAGCAGCTTGGGGGGCGTAACCTACGAGCAGTACGTC. Its translation is CASSLGGVTYEQYV. This rearrangement joins TRBV13 to TRBJ2-7, with D perhaps assigned TRBD1 or TRBD2 (6 bases each). The V gene's germline CDR1 is PRHDT and CDR2 FYEKMQ (reference sequence). The CDR3 sequence is 14 residues long. Trimming took 3 bases from V and 2 from J, leaving 11 bases between them.

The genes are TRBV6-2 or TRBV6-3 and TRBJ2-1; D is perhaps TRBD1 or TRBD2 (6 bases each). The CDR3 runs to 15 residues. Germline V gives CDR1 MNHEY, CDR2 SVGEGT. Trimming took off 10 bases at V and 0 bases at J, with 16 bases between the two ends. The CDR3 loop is CANFIGGCSYNEQFF. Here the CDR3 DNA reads TGTGCCAACTTCATCGGGGGCTGCTCCTACAATGAGCAGTTCTTC.